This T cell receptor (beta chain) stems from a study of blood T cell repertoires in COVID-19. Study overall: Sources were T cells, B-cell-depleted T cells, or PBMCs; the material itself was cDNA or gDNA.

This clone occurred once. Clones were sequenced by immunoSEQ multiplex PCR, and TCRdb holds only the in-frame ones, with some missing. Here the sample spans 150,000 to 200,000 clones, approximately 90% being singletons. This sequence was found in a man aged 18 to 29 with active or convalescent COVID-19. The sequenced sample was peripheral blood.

Here the CDR3 DNA reads TGCGCCAGCAGCCACCCACAGGGGGTACCTGACACCATATATTTT. Its translation is CASSHPQGVPDTIYF. V usage is TRBV4-1 and J usage is TRBJ1-3; 8 positions agree with TRBD1. The CDR3 runs to 15 residues. Germline values: CDR1 MGHRA, CDR2 YSYEKL. V shed 3 bases and J 8 bases; nucleotides not matched to a gene: 9.